The clone carrying this T cell receptor (beta chain) was seen ten or more times. Its antigen is unknown. Ophthalmopathy patients had moderate-to-severe active disease, CAS ≥3, NOSPECS ≥4, and disease duration under 3 months. Criteria for exclusion of patients were uncontrolled infection, other autoimmune disease, pregnancy or lactation. The source of the PBMCs was approximately 10 ml of fresh peripheral blood. It was RNA transcripts that yielded the amplified TCR beta CDR3 regions. First-round RT-PCR targeting the TCR CDR3 was performed with the HTBI primer set. Each CDR3 protein gets one entry after TCRdb re-called the multiplex PCR reads with MiXCR. Of hundreds of thousands of distinct CDR3 sequences listed, approximately 15% are singletons. The sample originates from a study of T cells in Graves' hyperthyroidism and ophthalmopathy. Overall study results and limits: Researchers report that a 13 V-J model separated ophthalmopathy from stable hyperthyroidism.

CDR1 and CDR2 (germline): MNHEY, SMNVEV (reference sequence). The CDR3 loop spans 14 amino acids. The germline V and J ends were trimmed by 6 bases and 4 bases, with 15 bases remaining between them. The material sequenced was blood. The sequence was obtained from a man between 18 and 29 years old with Graves' ophthalmopathy. The V gene is TRBV27, the J gene TRBJ1-1; D ambiguous. CDR3 coding DNA: TGTGCCAGCAGGACCTTTTGGGGTGGCACTGAAGCTTTCTTT. Amino acids: CASRTFWGGTEAFF.